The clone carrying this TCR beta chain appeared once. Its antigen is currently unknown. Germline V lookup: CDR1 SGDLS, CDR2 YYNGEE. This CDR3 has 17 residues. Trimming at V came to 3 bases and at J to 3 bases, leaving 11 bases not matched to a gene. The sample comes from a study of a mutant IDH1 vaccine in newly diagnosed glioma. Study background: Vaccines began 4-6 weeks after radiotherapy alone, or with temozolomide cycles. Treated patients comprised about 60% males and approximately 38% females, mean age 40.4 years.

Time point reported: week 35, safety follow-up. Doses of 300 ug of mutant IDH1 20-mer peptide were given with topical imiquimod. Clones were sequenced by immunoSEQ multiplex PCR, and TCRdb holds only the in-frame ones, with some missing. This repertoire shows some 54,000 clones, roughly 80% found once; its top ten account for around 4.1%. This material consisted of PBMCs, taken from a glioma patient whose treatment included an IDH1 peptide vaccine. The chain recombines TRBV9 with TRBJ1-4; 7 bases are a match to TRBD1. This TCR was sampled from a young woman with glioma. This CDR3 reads CASSANSPGQSNEKLFF. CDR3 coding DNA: TGTGCCAGCAGCGCAAACTCTCCGGGACAGTCTAATGAAAAACTGTTTTTT.